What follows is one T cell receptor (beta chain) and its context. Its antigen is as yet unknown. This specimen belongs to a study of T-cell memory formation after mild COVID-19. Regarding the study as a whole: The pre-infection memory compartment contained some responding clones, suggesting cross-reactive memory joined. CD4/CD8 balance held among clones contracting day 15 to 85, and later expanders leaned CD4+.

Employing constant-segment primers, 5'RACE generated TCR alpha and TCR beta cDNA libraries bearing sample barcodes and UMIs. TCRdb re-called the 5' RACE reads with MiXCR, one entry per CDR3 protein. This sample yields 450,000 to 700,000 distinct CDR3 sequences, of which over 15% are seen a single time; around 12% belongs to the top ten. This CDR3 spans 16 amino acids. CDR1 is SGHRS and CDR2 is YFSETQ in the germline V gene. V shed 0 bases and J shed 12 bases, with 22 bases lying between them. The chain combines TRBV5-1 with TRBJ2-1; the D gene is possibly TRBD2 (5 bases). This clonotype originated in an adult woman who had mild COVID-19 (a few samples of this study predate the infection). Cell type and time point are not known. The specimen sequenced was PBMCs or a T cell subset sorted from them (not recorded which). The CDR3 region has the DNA TGCGCCAGCAGCTTGGACCGCGGGCTTTCTCTGCAACGGCAGTTCTTC. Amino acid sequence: CASSLDRGLSLQRQFF.